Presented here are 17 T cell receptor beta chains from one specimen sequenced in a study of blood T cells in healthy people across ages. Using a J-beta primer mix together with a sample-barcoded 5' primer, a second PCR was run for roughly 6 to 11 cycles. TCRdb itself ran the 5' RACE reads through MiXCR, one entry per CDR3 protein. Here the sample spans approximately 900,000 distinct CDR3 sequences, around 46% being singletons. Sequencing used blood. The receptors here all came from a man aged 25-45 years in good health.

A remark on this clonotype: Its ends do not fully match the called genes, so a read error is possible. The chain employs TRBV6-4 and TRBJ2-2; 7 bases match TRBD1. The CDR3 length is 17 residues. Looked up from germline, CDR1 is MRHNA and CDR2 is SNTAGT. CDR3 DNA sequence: TGTGCCGGCAGTGAACAACCCGGGACAGCTGCAACCGGGGAGCTGTTTTTT. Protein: CAGSEQPGTAATGELFF.

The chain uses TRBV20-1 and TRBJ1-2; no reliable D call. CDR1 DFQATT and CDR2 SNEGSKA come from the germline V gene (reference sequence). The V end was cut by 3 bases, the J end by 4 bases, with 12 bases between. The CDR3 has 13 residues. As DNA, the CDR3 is TGCAGTGCTAGGACTGGGGATTTCTATGGCTACACCTTC. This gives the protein CSARTGDFYGYTF.

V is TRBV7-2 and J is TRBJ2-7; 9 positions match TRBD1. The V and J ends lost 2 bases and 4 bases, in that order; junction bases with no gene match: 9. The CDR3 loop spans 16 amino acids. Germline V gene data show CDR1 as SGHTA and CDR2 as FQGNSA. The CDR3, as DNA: TGTGCCAGCAGCTTACCACAGGGGGCGCGCAGATACGAGCAGTACTTC. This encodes CASSLPQGARRYEQYF.

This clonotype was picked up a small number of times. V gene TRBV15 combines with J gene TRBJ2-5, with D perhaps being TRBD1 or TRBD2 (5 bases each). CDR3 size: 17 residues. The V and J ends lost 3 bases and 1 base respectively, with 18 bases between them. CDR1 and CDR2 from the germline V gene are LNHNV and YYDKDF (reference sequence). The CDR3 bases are TGTGCCACCAGCAGGTGGGACCCCTCCGGGCGCCAAGAGACCCAGTACTTC. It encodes CATSRWDPSGRQETQYF.

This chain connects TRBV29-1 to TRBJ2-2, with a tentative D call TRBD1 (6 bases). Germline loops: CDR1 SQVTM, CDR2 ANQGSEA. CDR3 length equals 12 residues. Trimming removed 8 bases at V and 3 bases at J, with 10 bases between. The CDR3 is CSFRGDTGELFF. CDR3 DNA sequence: TGCAGCTTCAGGGGAGACACCGGGGAGCTGTTTTTT.

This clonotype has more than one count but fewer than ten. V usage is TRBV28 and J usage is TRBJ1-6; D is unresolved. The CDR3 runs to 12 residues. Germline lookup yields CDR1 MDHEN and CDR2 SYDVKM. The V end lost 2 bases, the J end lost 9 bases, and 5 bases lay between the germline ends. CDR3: CASSLRVSPLHF. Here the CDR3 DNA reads TGTGCCAGCAGTTTACGGGTTTCACCCCTCCACTTT.

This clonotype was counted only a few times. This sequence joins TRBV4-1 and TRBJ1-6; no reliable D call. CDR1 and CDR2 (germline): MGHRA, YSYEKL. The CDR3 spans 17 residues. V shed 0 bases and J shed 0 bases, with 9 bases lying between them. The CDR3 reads CASSQEEGGSYNSPLHF. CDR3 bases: TGCGCCAGCAGCCAAGAGGAGGGAGGCTCCTATAATTCACCCCTCCACTTT.

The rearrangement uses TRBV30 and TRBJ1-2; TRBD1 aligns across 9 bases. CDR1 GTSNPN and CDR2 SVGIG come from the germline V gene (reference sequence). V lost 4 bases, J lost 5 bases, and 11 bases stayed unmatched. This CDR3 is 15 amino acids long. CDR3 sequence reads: CAWIEPGQGKYGYTF. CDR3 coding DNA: TGTGCCTGGATCGAACCGGGACAGGGAAAGTATGGCTACACCTTC.

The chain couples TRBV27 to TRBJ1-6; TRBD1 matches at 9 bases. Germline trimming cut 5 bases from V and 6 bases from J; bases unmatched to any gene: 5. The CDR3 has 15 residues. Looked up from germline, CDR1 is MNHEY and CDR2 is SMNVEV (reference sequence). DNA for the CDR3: TGTGCCAGCAGTCCACAGGGGGCGGGTAATTCACCCCTCCACTTT. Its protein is CASSPQGAGNSPLHF.

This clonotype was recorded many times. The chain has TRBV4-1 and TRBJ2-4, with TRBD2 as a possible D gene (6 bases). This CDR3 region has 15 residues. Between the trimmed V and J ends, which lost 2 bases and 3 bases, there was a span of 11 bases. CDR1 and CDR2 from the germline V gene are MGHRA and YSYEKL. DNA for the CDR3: TGCGCCAGCAGCCAACCCCCGGAGGGCAAAAACATTCAGTACTTC. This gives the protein CASSQPPEGKNIQYF.

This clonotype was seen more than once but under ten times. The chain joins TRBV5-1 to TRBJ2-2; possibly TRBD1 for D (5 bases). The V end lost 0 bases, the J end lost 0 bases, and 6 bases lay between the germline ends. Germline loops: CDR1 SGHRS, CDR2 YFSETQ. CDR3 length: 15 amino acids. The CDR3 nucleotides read TGCGCCAGCAGCTTGGCAGGGACGAACACCGGGGAGCTGTTTTTT. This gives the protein CASSLAGTNTGELFF.

DNA of the CDR3: TGTGCCAGCAGACGACAGGCAACTAATGAAAAACTGTTTTTT. Translated: CASRRQATNEKLFF. The chain carries TRBV12-3 or TRBV12-4 and TRBJ1-4, with D possibly TRBD1 on 6 matching bases. The CDR3 extends over 14 amino acids. Trimming pared 6 bases from V and 0 bases from J, leaving 8 bases between.

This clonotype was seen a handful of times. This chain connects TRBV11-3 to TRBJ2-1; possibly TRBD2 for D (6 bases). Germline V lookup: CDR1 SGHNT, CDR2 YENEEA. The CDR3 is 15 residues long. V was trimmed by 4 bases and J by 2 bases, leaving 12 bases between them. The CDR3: CASSSPAGPYNEQFF. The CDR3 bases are TGTGCCAGCAGCTCCCCTGCGGGGCCCTACAATGAGCAGTTCTTC. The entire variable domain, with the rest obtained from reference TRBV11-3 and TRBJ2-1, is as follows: EAGVVQSPRYKIIEKKQPVAFWCNPISGHNTLYWYLQNLGQGPELLIRYENEEAVDDSQLPKDRFSAERLKGVDSTLKIQPAELGDSAVYLCASSSPAGPYNEQFFGPGTRLTVL.

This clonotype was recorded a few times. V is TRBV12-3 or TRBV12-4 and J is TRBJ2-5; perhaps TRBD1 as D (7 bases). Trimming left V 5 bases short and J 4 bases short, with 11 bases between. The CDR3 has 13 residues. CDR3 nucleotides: TGTGCCAGCAGTCGCGGGACAGTAGAGACCCAGTACTTC. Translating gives CASSRGTVETQYF.

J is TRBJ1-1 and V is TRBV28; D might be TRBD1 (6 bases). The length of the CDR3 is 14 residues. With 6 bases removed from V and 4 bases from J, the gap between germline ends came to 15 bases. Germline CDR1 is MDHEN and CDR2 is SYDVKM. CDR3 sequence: CASRAGVSTTEAFF. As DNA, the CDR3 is TGTGCCAGCAGGGCAGGGGTTTCGACCACTGAAGCTTTCTTT.

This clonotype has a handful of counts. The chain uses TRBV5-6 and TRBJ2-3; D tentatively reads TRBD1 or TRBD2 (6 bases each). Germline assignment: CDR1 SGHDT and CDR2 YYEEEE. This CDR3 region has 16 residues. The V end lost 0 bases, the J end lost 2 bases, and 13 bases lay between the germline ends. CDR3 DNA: TGTGCCAGCAGCTTGGCCGGGGGCGCCTTCACAGATACGCAGTATTTT. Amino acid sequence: CASSLAGGAFTDTQYF.

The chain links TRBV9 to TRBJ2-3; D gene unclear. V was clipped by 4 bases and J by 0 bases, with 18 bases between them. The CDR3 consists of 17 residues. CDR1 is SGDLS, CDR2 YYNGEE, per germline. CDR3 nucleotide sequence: TGTGCCAGCAGCCCCAGTGGTGGGTTCTCAAGCACAGATACGCAGTATTTT. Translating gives CASSPSGGFSSTDTQYF. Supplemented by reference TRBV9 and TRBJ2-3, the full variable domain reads DSGVTQTPKHLITATGQRVTLRCSPRSGDLSVYWYQQSLDQGLQFLIQYYNGEERAKGNILERFSAQQFPDLHSELNLSSLELGDSALYFCASSPSGGFSSTDTQYFGPGTRLTVL.